The 16 T cell receptor beta chains given below trace back to one sample, sequenced in a study of blood T cell repertoires in COVID-19. The method was immunoSEQ multiplex PCR; TCRdb's version includes in-frame clones alone and lacks a portion of them. The profile shows some 210,000 clones, roughly 90% of them singletons. Specimen: peripheral blood. The receptors come from a man aged 55 to 69 who had recovered from COVID-19.

The J gene is TRBJ2-3, the V gene TRBV30, with D possibly being TRBD2 (6 bases). CDR3 length: 13 residues. V was shortened by 2 bases and J by 6 bases, with 12 bases between the two germline ends. Germline V CDR1 and CDR2: GTSNPN, SVGIG (reference sequence). CDR3 protein: CAWSPGDFDTQYF. CDR3 DNA: TGTGCCTGGAGTCCGGGGGACTTTGATACGCAGTATTTT.

This rearrangement joins TRBV7-8 to TRBJ2-7, with a weak D call TRBD2 (6 bases). The CDR3 totals 16 residues. Between the trimmed V and J ends, which lost 5 bases and 8 bases, there was a span of 25 bases. Germline V gives CDR1 SGHVS, CDR2 FQNEAQ. The CDR3 is CASSAAGGGTGIQQYF. The CDR3 nucleotides read TGTGCCAGCAGCGCAGCGGGCGGCGGGACCGGAATCCAGCAGTACTTC.

V usage is TRBV6-5 and J usage is TRBJ2-5; a possible D gene is TRBD2 (5 bases). Trimming left V 7 bases short and J 5 bases short, with 8 bases between. The CDR3 has 11 amino acids. Germline values: CDR1 MNHEY, CDR2 SVGAGI. The chain's CDR3 is CASTTGETQYF. The CDR3 DNA follows: TGTGCCAGCACCACGGGGGAGACCCAGTACTTC.

This clone was observed once. The chain is built from TRBV6-5 and TRBJ1-1; no definite D call. V lost 6 bases and J 2 bases, leaving 10 bases between the germline ends. Germline CDR1 MNHEY, CDR2 SVGAGI. The CDR3 is 13 residues long. The CDR3 region is CASSQTPNTEAFF. The CDR3 DNA reads TGTGCCAGCAGCCAGACACCTAACACTGAAGCTTTCTTT.

The chain has TRBV19 and TRBJ2-3; TRBD1 aligns across 7 bases. CDR3 length: 15 amino acids. With 1 base clipped from V and 1 base from J, the junction kept 2 bases outside the gene matches. The germline CDR1 and CDR2 sequences are LNHDA and SQIVND (reference sequence). CDR3 nucleotides: TGTGCCAGTAGTATAGCTACAGGGGGCACAGATACGCAGTATTTT. Its protein is CASSIATGGTDTQYF.

The chain joins TRBV10-3 to TRBJ1-2, with D unclear. The ends were cut back, 3 bases at V and 5 bases at J, with 16 bases in the middle. CDR1 is ENHRY, CDR2 SYGVKD, per germline. This CDR3 contains 15 residues. The chain's CDR3 is CAISETLESRYGYTF. The CDR3 DNA follows: TGTGCCATCAGTGAAACACTGGAGTCGCGGTATGGCTACACCTTC.

The genes are TRBV3-1 (or the pseudogene TRBV3-2) and TRBJ2-2, with TRBD1 matching over 9 bases. CDR1 is LGHDT, CDR2 YNNKEL, per germline (reference sequence). This CDR3 is 18 amino acids long. Trimming at V came to 1 base and at J to 7 bases, leaving 13 bases not matched to a gene. The CDR3 DNA follows: TGTGCCAGCAGCCAAGGTGGGTACAGGGGGCTTAGGGTCGGGGAGCTGTTTTTT. Encoded protein: CASSQGGYRGLRVGELFF.

V is TRBV6-2 or TRBV6-3 and J is TRBJ2-7; 7 nucleotides agree with TRBD2. V trimming: 6 bases; J trimming: 2 bases; junction bases outside the gene matches: 13. The CDR3 contains 16 residues. Germline values: CDR1 MNHEY, CDR2 SVGEGT. Here the CDR3 DNA reads TGTGCCAGCAGCTTAACTTCCGGGACTACTACCTACGAGCAGTACTTC. This gives the protein CASSLTSGTTTYEQYF.

The CDR3: CASSHSTGSSNQPQHF. CDR3 DNA sequence: TGTGCCAGCAGTCACTCGACAGGATCCAGCAATCAGCCCCAGCATTTT. This chain joins TRBV27 and TRBJ1-5, with a possible D match to TRBD1 (6 bases). This CDR3 region has 16 residues. Germline CDR1 reads MNHEY; CDR2 reads SMNVEV (reference sequence). V was clipped by 5 bases and J by 1 base, with 15 bases between them.

A single count supports this clone. The chain has TRBV19 and TRBJ1-2, with a possible D match to TRBD1 (6 bases). The germline V gene encodes CDR1 LNHDA and CDR2 SQIVND (reference sequence). The CDR3 extends over 17 amino acids. V gave up 5 bases and J gave up 0 bases, with 19 bases separating them. CDR3 sequence reads: CASSSPTGPTSNYGYTF. In nucleotides, the CDR3 is TGTGCCAGTAGTTCCCCGACAGGACCAACGTCTAACTATGGCTACACCTTC.

V gene TRBV5-6 combines with J gene TRBJ2-7; D call uncertain. This CDR3 has 11 amino acids. The germline V gene encodes CDR1 SGHDT and CDR2 YYEEEE. The V and J ends lost 0 bases and 7 bases respectively, with 5 bases between them. The CDR3 nucleotides read TGTGCCAGCAGCTTGGCGGAGGAGCAGTACTTC. Its translation is CASSLAEEQYF.

The genes are TRBV5-1 and TRBJ2-6; perhaps TRBD1 as D (6 bases). V lost 2 bases and J lost 0, with 12 bases in between. The CDR3 covers 17 residues. Germline values: CDR1 SGHRS, CDR2 YFSETQ. As DNA, the CDR3 is TGCGCCAGCAGCTTAGGGACAAGGAGCTCTGGGGCCAACGTCCTGACTTTC. Translating gives CASSLGTRSSGANVLTF.

The chain joins TRBV5-5 to TRBJ2-3; 8 bases are shared with TRBD2. V shed 5 bases and J 4 bases; nucleotides not matched to a gene: 6. The CDR3 covers 14 residues. CDR1 is SGHKS, CDR2 YYEKEE, per germline (reference sequence). CDR3 in DNA: TGTGCCAGCAGTTCACCCGGGGGGGCAGATACGCAGTATTTT. Protein sequence: CASSSPGGADTQYF. The variable domain in full, with the rest retrieved from reference TRBV5-5 and TRBJ2-3, is DAGVTQSPTHLIKTRGQQVTLRCSPISGHKSVSWYQQVLGQGPQFIFQYYEKEERGRGNFPDRFSARQFPNYSSELNVNALLLGDSALYLCASSSPGGADTQYFGPGTRLTVL.

The genes are TRBV7-3 and TRBJ2-2; a possible D gene is TRBD2 (7 bases). The length of the CDR3 is 16 residues. The V end was cut by 5 bases, the J end by 7 bases, with 20 bases between. The V gene's germline CDR1 is SGHTA and CDR2 FQGTGA. The CDR3 sequence is CASSLPGGQFGGELFF. The DNA for the CDR3 is TGTGCCAGCAGCCTACCCGGGGGGCAGTTCGGCGGGGAGCTGTTTTTT.

The rearrangement links TRBV5-1 to TRBJ2-3; 8 nucleotides agree with TRBD1. The CDR3 runs 16 residues. The J segment lost 5 bases and the V segment lost 4 bases, leaving 12 bases of the junction unmatched. In germline, CDR1 is SGHRS, CDR2 YFSETQ. The DNA for the CDR3 is TGCGCCAGCAGCCCTGCAGCCAGGGGGCATGGAGATACGCAGTATTTT. Translation gives CASSPAARGHGDTQYF.

This rearrangement joins TRBV6-6 to TRBJ1-2; D remains ambiguous. Trimming shortened V by 7 bases and J by 4 bases, and 10 bases separated the two germline ends. CDR1 MNHNY and CDR2 SVGAGI come from the germline V gene (reference sequence). CDR3 length equals 12 residues. The CDR3 loop is CASTAGVYGYTF. The CDR3 region has the DNA TGTGCCAGCACGGCAGGTGTCTATGGCTACACCTTC.